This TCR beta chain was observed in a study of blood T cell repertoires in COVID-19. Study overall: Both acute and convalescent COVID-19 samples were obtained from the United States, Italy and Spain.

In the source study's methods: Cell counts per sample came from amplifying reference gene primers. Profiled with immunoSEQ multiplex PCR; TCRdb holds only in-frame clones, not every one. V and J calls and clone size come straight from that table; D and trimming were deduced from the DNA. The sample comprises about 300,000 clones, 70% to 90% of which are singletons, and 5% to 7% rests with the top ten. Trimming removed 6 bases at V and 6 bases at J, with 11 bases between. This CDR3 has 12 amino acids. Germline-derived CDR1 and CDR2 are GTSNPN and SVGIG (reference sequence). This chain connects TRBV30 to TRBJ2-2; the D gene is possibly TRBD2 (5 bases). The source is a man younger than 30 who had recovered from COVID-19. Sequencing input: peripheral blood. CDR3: CACEGSAGELFF. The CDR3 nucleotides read TGTGCCTGTGAGGGCTCCGCCGGGGAGCTGTTTTTT.